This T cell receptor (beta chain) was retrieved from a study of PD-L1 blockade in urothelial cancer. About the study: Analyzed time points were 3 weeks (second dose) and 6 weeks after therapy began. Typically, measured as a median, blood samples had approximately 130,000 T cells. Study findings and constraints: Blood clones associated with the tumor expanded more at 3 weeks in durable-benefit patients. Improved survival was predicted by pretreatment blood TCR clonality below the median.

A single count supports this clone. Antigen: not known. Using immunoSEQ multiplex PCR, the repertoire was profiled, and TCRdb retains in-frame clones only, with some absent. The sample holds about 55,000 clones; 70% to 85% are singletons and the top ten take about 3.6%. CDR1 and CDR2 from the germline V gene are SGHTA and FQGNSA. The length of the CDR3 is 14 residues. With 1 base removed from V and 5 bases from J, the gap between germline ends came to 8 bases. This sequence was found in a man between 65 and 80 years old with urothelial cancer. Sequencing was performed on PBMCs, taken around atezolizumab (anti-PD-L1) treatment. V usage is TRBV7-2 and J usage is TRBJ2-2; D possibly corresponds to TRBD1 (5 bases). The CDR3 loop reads CASSLGGETGELFF. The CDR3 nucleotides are TGTGCCAGCAGCTTAGGGGGCGAGACCGGGGAGCTGTTTTTT.